The next 22 T cell receptor beta chains were all read from a single sample in a study of T cells in women clearing cervical HPV infection. Measured with immunoSEQ multiplex PCR; TCRdb has only the in-frame clones, and not every one. The specimen's table records roughly 48,000 clones. The sequenced material came from blood buffy coat. Receptors were obtained from a woman between 18 and 69 years old with a cervical HPV16 infection that either progressed to CIN3+ or cleared (not recorded which).

With regard to this clone: The CDR3 end falls 3 residues outside the read, so it is completed with the germline J gene. This sequence joins TRBV28 and TRBJ1-2; 7 bases are shared with TRBD1. Germline CDR1 is MDHEN and CDR2 is SYDVKM. The CDR3 sequence is 13 residues long. Trimming took 3 bases from V and 7 from J; bases not matched to a gene: 5. The part of the CDR3 DNA that was read is TGTGCCAGCAGTTTCTCCCAGGGGGGTGGC. Translating gives CASSFSQGGG. The CDR3 as a whole reads CASSFSQGGGYTF.

A note on this clone: The read terminates 3 residues ahead of where the CDR3 ends, so the germline J gene completes it. V and J are TRBV18 and TRBJ2-5; TRBD1 is a possible D gene (5 bases). V dropped 6 bases and J dropped 7 bases, with 18 bases sitting between them. The CDR3 has 14 residues. Germline V gene lookup returns CDR1 KGHSH and CDR2 LQKENI. The covered CDR3 bases are TGTGCCAGCTCCCCCCCGTGGGGCCTAACGACC. Encoded protein: CASSPPWGLTT. The CDR3 as a whole reads CASSPPWGLTTQYF.

As to this clone: Read sequence stops 3 residues before the CDR3 end, and the germline J gene provides the missing end. The V call is TRBV19, the J call TRBJ2-4; D is uncertain. The V gene's germline CDR1 is LNHDA and CDR2 SQIVND (reference sequence). V lost 3 bases to trimming and J lost 4 bases, with 7 bases between them. The CDR3 spans 13 residues. Incomplete CDR3 DNA: TGTGCCAGTAGTATGTGGGCGAAAAACATT. Protein sequence: CASSMWAKNI. The full CDR3 reads CASSMWAKNIQYF.

On this clone: Read coverage stops 3 residues before the CDR3 terminus; the germline J gene supplies the remainder. The V and J genes are TRBV7-2 and TRBJ1-2; D is unclear. Trimming stripped 5 bases from V and 2 bases from J, with 9 bases between. Germline values: CDR1 SGHTA, CDR2 FQGNSA. The CDR3 runs 13 residues. The CDR3 DNA, read in part, is TGTGCCAGCAGCCCAGACGGGAACTATGGC. Translating it yields CASSPDGNYG. From start to end, the CDR3 is CASSPDGNYGYTF.

Remarks on this clone: Read coverage stops 3 residues before the CDR3 terminus; the germline J gene supplies the remainder. The J gene is TRBJ1-3, the V gene TRBV7-6, with D unclear. This CDR3 has 13 residues. Germline V lookup: CDR1 SGHVS, CDR2 FNYEAQ. Trimming took 5 bases from V and 2 from J, leaving 7 bases between them. The sequenced CDR3 bases are TGTGCCAGCAGCCTGACACCTGGAAACACC. Protein sequence: CASSLTPGNT. The whole CDR3 sequence is CASSLTPGNTIYF.

With respect to this clone: The sequenced fragment ends 3 residues before the CDR3 boundary, so the rest is inferred from the germline J gene. J is TRBJ2-7 and V is TRBV13, with D perhaps being TRBD1 or TRBD2 (6 bases each). Germline lookup yields CDR1 PRHDT and CDR2 FYEKMQ (reference sequence). The CDR3 sequence is 16 residues long. Trimming stripped 5 bases from V and 1 base from J, with 18 bases between. The CDR3 reads CASSPQQGGKSYEQYF. CDR3 DNA (partial): TGTGCCAGCAGCCCACAACAGGGAGGAAAGTCCTACGAG.

Remarks on this clone: The sequence runs out 3 residues before the end of the CDR3; the remainder is reconstructed from the germline J gene. The chain employs TRBV7-7 and TRBJ2-3, with D maybe TRBD1 (7 bases). Germline V gives CDR1 SSHAT, CDR2 FNYEAQ (reference sequence). V gave up 4 bases and J gave up 3 bases, with 11 bases separating them. This CDR3 has 14 amino acids. This CDR3 reads CASSYQGGTDTQYF. The covered CDR3 bases are TGTGCCAGCAGCTACCAGGGGGGAACAGATACG. The entire variable domain, with the rest obtained from reference TRBV7-7 and TRBJ2-3, is as follows: GAGVSQSPRYKVTKRGQDVTLRCDPISSHATLYWYQQALGQGPEFLTYFNYEAQPDKSGLPSDRFSAERPEGSISTLTIQRTEQRDSAMYRCASSYQGGTDTQYFGPGTRLTVL.

Worth noting for this clone: The read gets to within 3 residues of the CDR3 end, and the germline J gene fills in the rest. The chain joins TRBV2 to TRBJ2-5, with D maybe TRBD2 (6 bases). Trimming removed 6 bases from V and 2 bases from J, with 16 bases in between. The CDR3 totals 15 residues. From germline, CDR1 is SNHLY and CDR2 FYNNEI. The part of the CDR3 DNA that was read is TGTGCCAGCAGGGGCCTCGGGGGTTATCAAGAGACC. It specifies CASRGLGGYQET. In full, the CDR3 is CASRGLGGYQETQYF.

A note on this clone: The read gets to within 3 residues of the CDR3 end, and the germline J gene fills in the rest. This chain links TRBV18 with TRBJ1-1; D not certain. CDR3 length equals 12 residues. Trimming shortened V by 3 bases and J by 2 bases, and 4 bases separated the two germline ends. CDR1 and CDR2 from the germline V gene are KGHSH and LQKENI. The CDR3 bases that were read are TGTGCCAGCTCACCCAAAAACACTGAA. This codes for CASSPKNTE. The whole CDR3 sequence reads CASSPKNTEAFF.

Concerning this clone itself: The CDR3 end is not reached by the read, which stops 3 residues before it; the germline J gene fills it in. The chain joins TRBV30 to TRBJ2-7, with 8 bases identical to TRBD2. The CDR3 spans 13 residues. The V gene end was trimmed by 4 bases and the J gene end by 6 bases; junction bases not matched to a gene: 8. Germline CDR1 reads GTSNPN; CDR2 reads SVGIG (reference sequence). The sequenced part of the CDR3 DNA is TGTGCCTGGAACCCAGCGGGAGACGGCGAG. This sequence encodes CAWNPAGDGE. The full CDR3 protein is CAWNPAGDGEQYF.

With respect to this clone: Read data end 3 residues before the CDR3 end; the end is taken from the germline J gene. The chain joins TRBV20-1 to TRBJ2-5; D may be TRBD1 (5 bases). Germline values: CDR1 DFQATT, CDR2 SNEGSKA (reference sequence). This CDR3 is 12 amino acids long. The V gene lost 5 bases and the J gene lost 5 bases, with 12 bases spanning the gap. The part of the CDR3 DNA that was read is TGCAGTGCTCGACAGATTGGGGAGACC. Its protein is CSARQIGET. The CDR3 reads in full as CSARQIGETQYF.

On this clone itself: Read data end 3 residues before the CDR3 end; the end is taken from the germline J gene. This sequence joins TRBV6-2 or TRBV6-3 and TRBJ2-1; 8 bases agree with TRBD2. CDR1 and CDR2 (germline): MNHEY, SVGEGT. The V segment lost 6 bases and the J segment 7 bases; nucleotides outside the gene matches: 11. There are 15 residues in the CDR3. CDR3 sequence reads: CASSPYFSGVNEQFF. The covered CDR3 bases are TGTGCCAGCAGCCCCTATTTTAGCGGGGTAAATGAG.

Regarding this clone: The read ends 3 residues shy of where the CDR3 ends; the end is completed using the germline J gene. The chain links TRBV7-8 to TRBJ1-2; 8 bases are a match to TRBD1. The CDR3 is 15 amino acids. Germline CDR1 reads SGHVS; CDR2 reads FQNEAQ. Losses at the gene ends were 5 bases for V and 4 bases for J; bases not matched to a gene: 9. Here the CDR3 reads CASSARQGISYGYTF. The part of the CDR3 DNA that was read is TGTGCCAGCAGCGCCCGACAGGGGATTTCCTATGGC.

This CDR3 reads CSVDYRGGYTF. The part of the CDR3 DNA that was read is TGCAGCGTTGATTACCGGGGTGGC. V is TRBV29-1 and J is TRBJ1-2; D is ambiguous. The read falls 3 residues short of the CDR3 end, and the missing part is taken from the germline J gene. Per germline, CDR1 SQVTM and CDR2 ANQGSEA. The CDR3 sequence is 11 residues long. Trimming stripped 3 bases from V and 7 bases from J, with 9 bases between.

A note on this clone: The DNA ends 3 residues before the CDR3 does, and the rest of the CDR3 is filled in from the germline J gene. The chain employs TRBV20-1 and TRBJ2-2; 10 positions agree with TRBD1. V lost 2 bases to trimming and J lost 0 bases; unmatched junction nucleotides: 3. Germline assignment: CDR1 DFQATT and CDR2 SNEGSKA (reference sequence). The CDR3 extends over 16 amino acids. CDR3 DNA, as far as it was read: TGCAGTGCTAGACCCGGGACAGGGGCGAACACCGGGGAG. Its protein is CSARPGTGANTGE. In full, the CDR3 reads CSARPGTGANTGELFF.

A note on this clone: The read ends 3 residues early relative to the CDR3; the germline J gene fills the gap. The chain links TRBV19 to TRBJ1-5, with TRBD1 identical over 8 bases. The trim removed 6 bases at V and 7 bases at J, leaving 8 bases unmatched. CDR3 length equals 14 residues. Germline CDR1 LNHDA, CDR2 SQIVND (reference sequence). CDR3 DNA (partial): TGTGCCAGTAGGGTACAGGGGGGATTACAGCCC. Translation gives CASRVQGGLQP. In full, the CDR3 is CASRVQGGLQPQHF.

With regard to this clone: The read terminates 3 residues before the CDR3 end, so the remaining end is supplied by the germline J gene. The V and J genes are TRBV6-1 and TRBJ2-3; 9 bases align to TRBD2. There are 14 residues in the CDR3. Unmatched junction bases numbered 4, after V lost 4 bases and J lost 5 bases. Looked up from germline, CDR1 is MNHNS and CDR2 is SASEGT. The CDR3 bases that were read are TGTGCCAGCAGTGCGGCGGGAGGGATAGATACG. Protein product: CASSAAGGIDT. The complete CDR3 protein is CASSAAGGIDTQYF.

About this clone itself: The observed sequence ends 3 residues before the CDR3 terminus, with the missing tail filled in from the germline J gene. J is TRBJ2-3 and V is TRBV6-2 or TRBV6-3; 8 nucleotides line up with TRBD1. This CDR3 contains 14 residues. The J segment lost 1 base and the V segment lost 5 bases, leaving 2 bases of the junction unmatched. Germline CDR1 is MNHEY and CDR2 is SVGEGT. Partial CDR3 DNA: TGTGCCAGCAGTCTGGGACAGGGCACAGATACG. Encoded protein: CASSLGQGTDT. The whole CDR3 region reads CASSLGQGTDTQYF.

Points on this clone: Coverage ceases 3 residues before the CDR3 finishes, and the germline J gene fills in the end. V and J are TRBV10-1 and TRBJ2-1, with TRBD1 matching 7 bases. CDR1 WNHNN and CDR2 SYGVQD come from the germline V gene (reference sequence). The CDR3 spans 14 residues. The trim removed 2 bases at V and 7 bases at J, leaving 5 bases unmatched. CDR3 DNA, as far as it was read: TGCGCCAGCAGTGAGGAGGGGGCGAGGAATGAG. This codes for CASSEEGARNE. The CDR3 in full is CASSEEGARNEQFF.

On this clone itself: At one boundary the junction diverges from the germline segment, which might be a read error. The read falls 3 residues short of the CDR3 end, and the missing part is taken from the germline J gene. The chain combines TRBV4-2 with TRBJ2-5, with TRBD1 as a possible D gene (8 bases). Per germline, CDR1 LGHNA and CDR2 YNFKEQ. The CDR3 runs 18 residues. CDR3 DNA, as far as it was read: TGCGCCAGCAGCCAAGGGGGAGGAACAGGGGGACTAAGGGAGACC. This codes for CASSQGGGTGGLRET. The complete CDR3 reads CASSQGGGTGGLRETQYF.

CDR3 sequence reads: CASSLRGSTDTQYF. The DNA read from the CDR3 is TGCGCCAGCAGCTTGCGGGGAAGCACAGATACG. The chain recombines TRBV5-1 with TRBJ2-3; D may be TRBD2 (5 bases). The observed sequence ends 3 residues before the CDR3 terminus, with the missing tail filled in from the germline J gene. Germline lookup yields CDR1 SGHRS and CDR2 YFSETQ. The V and J ends lost 1 base and 0 bases respectively, with 6 bases between them. The CDR3 runs 14 residues.

Worth noting for this clone: At one end the junction does not follow the germline gene, possibly because of a read error. The DNA ends 3 residues before the CDR3 does, and the rest of the CDR3 is filled in from the germline J gene. This chain uses TRBV10-3 with TRBJ1-1, with 9 bases lining up with TRBD1. Germline V lookup: CDR1 ENHRY, CDR2 SYGVKD. There are 14 residues in the CDR3. The CDR3 sequence is CAMRNGTGNAEAFF. CDR3 bases read: TGTGCCATGCGCAACGGGACAGGGAACGCTGAA.